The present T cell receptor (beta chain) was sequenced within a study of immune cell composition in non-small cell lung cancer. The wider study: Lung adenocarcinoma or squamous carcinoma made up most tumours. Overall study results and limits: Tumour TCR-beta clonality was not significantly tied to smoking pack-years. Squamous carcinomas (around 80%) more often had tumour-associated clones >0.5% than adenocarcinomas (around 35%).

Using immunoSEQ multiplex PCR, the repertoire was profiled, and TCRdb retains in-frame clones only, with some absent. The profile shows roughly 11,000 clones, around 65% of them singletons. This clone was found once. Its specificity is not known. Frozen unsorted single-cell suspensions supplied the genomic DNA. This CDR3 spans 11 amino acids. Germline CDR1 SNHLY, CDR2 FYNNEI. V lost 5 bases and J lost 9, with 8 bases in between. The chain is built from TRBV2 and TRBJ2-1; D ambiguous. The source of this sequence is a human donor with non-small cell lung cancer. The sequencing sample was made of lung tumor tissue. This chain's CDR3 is CASSPLGEQFF. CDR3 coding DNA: TGTGCCAGCAGTCCCCTAGGTGAGCAGTTCTTC.